The sequence of this T cell receptor beta chain was determined in a study of T cell responses to AZD1222 COVID-19 vaccine. Study summary: Second-dose recipients at about 4 or about 12 weeks were treated as one pooled group.

This clone was recorded a few times. The antigen remains unidentified. Study-level results: Researchers report vaccine-associated CD4 TCRs spanning spike, with dominance at 160-218 and 743-854. When two AZD1222 doses had been given, Spike-specific TCR breadth and depth rose. Most donors were white British, females outnumbered males, and clonal diversity was possibly underestimated.

Clones were read by immunoSEQ multiplex PCR, and TCRdb kept only the in-frame ones, dropping some. Among tens of thousands of clones listed, more than 90% were seen once. The germline V gene has CDR1 LNHDA and CDR2 SQIVND (reference sequence). J was trimmed by 4 bases and V by 5 bases; bases with no gene match: 4. The CDR3 covers 13 residues. The chain employs TRBV19 and TRBJ2-7, with 8 bases fitting TRBD1. The sample in question was peripheral blood, obtained on day 0 of AZD1222 vaccination. The TCR originated in an adult in good health. The CDR3 sequence: CASSPQGAYEQYF. CDR3 coding DNA: TGTGCCAGTAGTCCGCAGGGGGCTTACGAGCAGTACTTC.